Presented here are 10 T cell receptor beta chains from one specimen sequenced in a study of blood T cell repertoires in COVID-19. Using immunoSEQ multiplex PCR, the repertoire was profiled, and TCRdb retains in-frame clones only, with some absent. The sample holds 240,000 or so clones, around nine tenths seen once. The material sequenced was peripheral blood. These receptors were taken from a woman in her 70s with active or convalescent COVID-19.

The chain uses TRBV19 and TRBJ1-6, with D maybe TRBD1 (5 bases). The V end lost 2 bases, the J end lost 0 bases, and 11 bases lay between the germline ends. The CDR3 spans 17 residues. Germline CDR1 is LNHDA and CDR2 is SQIVND (reference sequence). The CDR3 reads CASSIRGRSSYNSPLHF. As DNA, the CDR3 is TGTGCCAGTAGTATAAGGGGCCGGAGCTCCTATAATTCACCCCTCCACTTT. The complete variable domain, with remaining parts taken from reference TRBV19 and TRBJ1-6, reads DGGITQSPKYLFRKEGQNVTLSCEQNLNHDAMYWYRQDPGQGLRLIYYSQIVNDFQKGDIAEGYSVSREKKESFPLTVTSAQKNPTAFYLCASSIRGRSSYNSPLHFGNGTRLTVT.

The rearrangement links TRBV7-9 to TRBJ1-3, with no clear D. Germline V CDR1 and CDR2: SEHNR, FQNEAQ (reference sequence). The CDR3 loop spans 17 amino acids. Between the trimmed V and J ends, which lost 2 bases and 0 bases, there was a span of 14 bases. The CDR3 coding sequence is TGTGCCAGCAGCTTATTGTCCGGACTCGACTCTGGAAACACCATATATTTT. Translation gives CASSLLSGLDSGNTIYF. Full variable domain (missing parts from reference TRBV7-9 and TRBJ1-3): DTGVSQNPRHKITKRGQNVTFRCDPISEHNRLYWYRQTLGQGPEFLTYFQNEAQLEKSRLLSDRFSAERPKGSFSTLEIQRTEQGDSAMYLCASSLLSGLDSGNTIYFGEGSWLTVV.

This chain connects TRBV18 to TRBJ2-5, with 7 bases matching TRBD1. Germline lookup yields CDR1 KGHSH and CDR2 LQKENI. The CDR3 spans 15 residues. The ends lost 5 bases at V and 5 bases at J; junction bases unmatched: 11. The CDR3 DNA is TGTGCCAGCTCAACCTCAGACAGGGTTTGGGAGACCCAGTACTTC. It yields the protein CASSTSDRVWETQYF.

This chain's CDR3 is CARSPPGQERTERLSYEQYF. CDR3 nucleotides: TGTGCCAGAAGCCCCCCGGGACAGGAACGTACAGAACGTTTGTCCTACGAGCAGTACTTC. The chain is built from TRBV7-5 and TRBJ2-7; the D segment call TRBD1 is taken from the table without a DNA check. TRBV7-5 has pseudogene status. The CDR3 runs to 20 residues.

Details on this clone: Other DNA sequences from this sample encode an identical CDR3 as well. The chain employs TRBV9 and TRBJ1-2; 9 nucleotides agree with TRBD1. V lost 4 bases and J lost 2; bases outside the gene matches: 3. Per the germline V gene, CDR1 is SGDLS and CDR2 is YYNGEE. CDR3 length equals 14 residues. The chain's CDR3 is CASSPGQGNYGYTF. The CDR3 DNA follows: TGTGCCAGCAGCCCGGGACAGGGAAACTATGGCTACACCTTC.

CDR3 sequence reads: CASSQESSGDTDTQYF. In DNA form, the CDR3 reads TGTGCCAGCAGCCAAGAGAGTAGCGGAGACACAGATACGCAGTATTTT. The chain joins TRBV4-2 to TRBJ2-3; D is perhaps TRBD2 (6 bases). The CDR3 covers 16 residues. Per germline, CDR1 LGHNA and CDR2 YNFKEQ. V was pared by 0 bases and J by 2 bases, with 12 bases between.

V and J are TRBV4-3 and TRBJ2-4, with 8 bases that match TRBD1. CDR1 LGHNA and CDR2 YSLEER come from the germline V gene. After removal of 0 bases from V and 1 base from J, the junction contained 11 bases not matched to a gene. The CDR3 contains 19 residues. The DNA of the CDR3 is TGCGCCAGCAGCCAAGATCGGGCAGGGGGCGCGATGGCCAAAAACATTCAGTACTTC. Translating it yields CASSQDRAGGAMAKNIQYF.

This clone showed up just a few times. The chain joins TRBV9 to TRBJ2-3; D may be TRBD1 (5 bases). The CDR3 length is 14 residues. With 4 bases removed from V and 2 bases from J, the gap between germline ends came to 11 bases. Germline assignment: CDR1 SGDLS and CDR2 YYNGEE. CDR3 sequence: CASSPQGVTDTQYF. Here the CDR3 DNA reads TGTGCCAGCAGCCCCCAGGGCGTCACAGATACGCAGTATTTT.

As for this clone: This CDR3 is also generated by other DNA sequences in the sample. CDR3 DNA: TGTGCCAGCAGCGCGAGACAGGGGTCCTATGGCTACACCTTC. Its translation: CASSARQGSYGYTF. The rearrangement joins TRBV9 to TRBJ1-2, with 8 bases that match TRBD1. This CDR3 region has 14 residues. Germline assignment: CDR1 SGDLS and CDR2 YYNGEE. J lost 4 bases, V lost 3 bases, and 5 bases had no gene match.

The chain uses TRBV3-1 (or the pseudogene TRBV3-2) and TRBJ2-3, with 7 nucleotides matching TRBD2. The CDR3 totals 14 residues. With V trimmed by 3 bases and J by 1 base, 1 base remained unmatched. Germline-derived CDR1 and CDR2 are LGHDT and YNNKEL (reference sequence). The CDR3 region has the DNA TGTGCCAGCAGCCAGCTAGCGGGCACAGATACGCAGTATTTT. Residues: CASSQLAGTDTQYF.